Sequencing of this T cell receptor (beta chain) was carried out in a study of blood T cells in healthy people across ages. Germline lookup yields CDR1 DFQATT and CDR2 SNEGSKA (reference sequence). Trimming removed 5 bases at V and 3 bases at J, with 5 bases between. The CDR3 spans 10 residues. This clonotype was observed many times. Together with a sample-barcoded 5' primer, a J-beta primer mix was included in a second PCR lasting about 7 to 12 cycles. Each CDR3 protein is one row after TCRdb ran MiXCR on the 5' RACE reads. The sample carries about 560,000 distinct CDR3 sequences, about 29% recorded once. These data were likewise used in another study, on T cells of mothers and their children.

This receptor was obtained from a boy younger than 10 in good health. Source material: blood. The chain couples TRBV20-1 to TRBJ2-7; D remains unclear. CDR3 DNA: TGCAGTGCTCTTGGCTACGAGCAGTACTTC. It specifies CSALGYEQYF.